One sample yielded the 27 T cell receptor beta chains listed below, sequenced in a study of cytomegalovirus exposure and HLA in healthy donors. In the PCR, 60 Vbeta and 13 Jbeta primers were used. The table came from immunoSEQ multiplex PCR; TCRdb's copy has only in-frame clones and leaves some out. The data hold roughly 200,000 clones, with roughly 87% observed a single time. Material for sequencing was PBMCs. The source is a woman between 50 and 59 years old in good health and CMV-seronegative.

The chain has TRBV5-1 and TRBJ2-5; no clear D. From germline, CDR1 is SGHRS and CDR2 YFSETQ. This CDR3 spans 14 amino acids. The V gene lost 2 bases and the J gene lost 1 base, with 9 bases spanning the gap. In DNA, the CDR3 is TGCGCCAGCAGCTTTGTACCGAGCCAAGAGACCCAGTACTTC. This codes for CASSFVPSQETQYF.

The rearrangement links TRBV6-1 to TRBJ2-7; 7 bases match TRBD2. J lost 2 bases, V lost 6 bases, and 7 bases had no gene match. This CDR3 spans 14 amino acids. The germline V gene has CDR1 MNHNS and CDR2 SASEGT. This chain's CDR3 is CASRVGLTTYEQYF. The CDR3 bases are TGTGCCAGCAGGGTGGGACTAACTACCTACGAGCAGTACTTC.

This chain uses TRBV19 with TRBJ2-5; D possibly corresponds to TRBD1 (6 bases). CDR1 is LNHDA and CDR2 is SQIVND in the germline V gene (reference sequence). This CDR3 region has 17 residues. V was trimmed by 7 bases and J by 5 bases, leaving 26 bases between them. CDR3 sequence reads: CASMVEYGQLLEETQYF. In nucleotides, the CDR3 is TGTGCCAGTATGGTGGAATATGGACAGCTCCTGGAGGAGACCCAGTACTTC.

This chain connects TRBV5-1 to TRBJ1-1; D uncertain. V lost 0 bases to trimming and J lost 1 base, with 7 bases between them. The CDR3 contains 14 residues. The germline V gene encodes CDR1 SGHRS and CDR2 YFSETQ. CDR3 nucleotide sequence: TGCGCCAGCAGCTTGGCTCCAGAGAACACTGAAGCTTTCTTT. Amino acids: CASSLAPENTEAFF.

The chain uses TRBV18 and TRBJ1-5, with 11 bases identical to TRBD1. The CDR3 is 19 residues long. Trimming at V came to 3 bases and at J to 0 bases, leaving 10 bases not matched to a gene. CDR1 is KGHSH, CDR2 LQKENI, per germline. The CDR3: CASSPSGQGGLSSNQPQHF. The CDR3 DNA sequence: TGTGCCAGCTCACCCTCGGGACAGGGGGGATTAAGTAGCAATCAGCCCCAGCATTTT.

J is TRBJ2-7 and V is TRBV2; D not certain. Germline values: CDR1 SNHLY, CDR2 FYNNEI. With 3 bases removed from V and 9 bases from J, the gap between germline ends came to 12 bases. The CDR3 is made up of 12 amino acids. The CDR3 region has the DNA TGTGCCAGCAGTGATGCAGGTCTGGGGCAGTACTTC. Protein: CASSDAGLGQYF.

V usage is TRBV7-2 and J usage is TRBJ1-5; D gene ambiguous. V shed 2 bases and J shed 3 bases, with 8 bases lying between them. CDR1 and CDR2 (germline): SGHTA, FQGNSA. This CDR3 is 14 amino acids long. In nucleotides, the CDR3 is TGTGCCAGCAGCTTAACAGAATTCAATCAGCCCCAGCATTTT. Translation: CASSLTEFNQPQHF.

The genes are TRBV10-1 and TRBJ2-5, with TRBD1 matching 9 bases. Matching the DNA end better, TRBJ2-7 makes the J call doubtful. Germline-derived CDR1 and CDR2 are WNHNN and SYGVQD (reference sequence). The CDR3 sequence is 13 residues long. The CDR3 DNA reads TGCGCCAGCAGTATGGGACAGGGCTACGAGCAGTACTTC. Protein sequence: CASSMGQGYEQYF.

The rearrangement uses TRBV4-3 and TRBJ2-7; 8 nucleotides match TRBD1. CDR3 length: 16 amino acids. With 4 bases clipped from V and 2 bases from J, the junction kept 10 bases outside the gene matches. Per germline, CDR1 LGHNA and CDR2 YSLEER. Written as DNA, the CDR3 is TGCGCCAGCAGCCGCACCCCCCAACAGGGGGCCTACGAGCAGTACTTC. Translating it yields CASSRTPQQGAYEQYF.

The chain links TRBV7-8 to TRBJ2-3; 7 bases match TRBD2. The trim removed 2 bases at V and 2 bases at J, leaving 4 bases unmatched. This CDR3 comprises 15 residues. Germline loops: CDR1 SGHVS, CDR2 FQNEAQ. CDR3 nucleotide sequence: TGTGCCAGCAGCTTACTTGCGGGAGCCACAGATACGCAGTATTTT. Translation gives CASSLLAGATDTQYF.

The chain couples TRBV4-3 to TRBJ2-2; TRBD1 aligns across 7 bases. Germline V gene lookup returns CDR1 LGHNA and CDR2 YSLEER. The CDR3 is 17 residues long. V was clipped by 2 bases and J by 6 bases; unmatched bases: 12. The CDR3 coding sequence is TGCGCCAGCAGCCAAATACAGGGGTCGTATTTCGCCGGGGAGCTGTTTTTT. Translating gives CASSQIQGSYFAGELFF.

The CDR3 sequence: CASRKQGGNNEQFF. In DNA form, the CDR3 reads TGTGCCAGCAGGAAACAGGGTGGGAACAATGAGCAGTTCTTC. V and J are TRBV27 and TRBJ2-1; D may be TRBD1 (6 bases). Looked up from germline, CDR1 is MNHEY and CDR2 is SMNVEV (reference sequence). V lost 6 bases and J 5 bases, leaving 14 bases between the germline ends. The CDR3 totals 14 residues.

The rearrangement joins TRBV27 to TRBJ2-5; TRBD2 is a possible D gene (6 bases). The better agreement between TRBJ2-7 and the DNA end casts doubt on the J call. The germline V gene has CDR1 MNHEY and CDR2 SMNVEV (reference sequence). The CDR3 runs 14 residues. The CDR3 sequence is CASSFGTPNYEQYF. The CDR3 bases are TGTGCCAGCAGTTTCGGGACTCCTAACTACGAGCAGTACTTC.

The genes are TRBV9 and TRBJ1-3; D ambiguous. Per the germline V gene, CDR1 is SGDLS and CDR2 is YYNGEE. Trimming took 0 bases from V and 4 from J, leaving 11 bases between them. CDR3 size: 15 residues. This CDR3 is CASSVDSLLGNTIYF. The CDR3 DNA reads as TGTGCCAGCAGCGTAGACAGCCTCCTGGGAAACACCATATATTTT.

CDR3 sequence: CASRLPRVAYNTEAFF. DNA for the CDR3: TGTGCAAGTCGACTTCCCAGGGTGGCCTATAACACTGAAGCTTTCTTT. This chain links TRBV12-2 with TRBJ1-1; the table's D call of TRBD1 was not tested on the DNA. TRBV12-2 is listed as a pseudogene. There are 16 residues in the CDR3.

This clone was detected a few times. This sequence joins TRBV9 and TRBJ1-1; possibly TRBD1 for D (5 bases). Germline V gene sequence: CDR1 SGDLS, CDR2 YYNGEE. The CDR3 consists of 14 residues. Trimming removed 0 bases at V and 4 bases at J, with 10 bases between. In DNA, the CDR3 is TGTGCCAGCAGCGTAGGGGTGGGGGGCACTGAAGCTTTCTTT. Amino acid sequence: CASSVGVGGTEAFF.

The chain recombines TRBV9 with TRBJ2-1; 9 bases map to TRBD1. The CDR3 has 14 amino acids. Germline CDR1 and CDR2: SGDLS and YYNGEE. V was clipped by 5 bases and J by 5 bases; unmatched bases: 5. CDR3 coding DNA: TGTGCCAGCAGGCCGGGACAGGGAAACAATGAGCAGTTCTTC. Its translation is CASRPGQGNNEQFF. The whole variable domain, filled in from reference TRBV9 and TRBJ2-1, reads DSGVTQTPKHLITATGQRVTLRCSPRSGDLSVYWYQQSLDQGLQFLIQYYNGEERAKGNILERFSAQQFPDLHSELNLSSLELGDSALYFCASRPGQGNNEQFFGPGTRLTVL.

This sequence joins TRBV7-9 and TRBJ2-7; the match to TRBD2 covers 11 bases. Germline CDR1 reads SEHNR; CDR2 reads FQNEAQ (reference sequence). Trimming removed 6 bases from V and 2 bases from J; junction bases left unmatched: 6. There are 15 residues in the CDR3. The DNA for the CDR3 is TGTGCCAGCAGTCGACCGGGACTAGCGGCCTACGAGCAGTACTTC. Translation: CASSRPGLAAYEQYF.

J is TRBJ2-5 and V is TRBV10-3, with D perhaps matching TRBD2 (7 bases). V lost 10 bases to trimming and J lost 5 bases, with 14 bases between them. The CDR3 length is 12 residues. Germline loops: CDR1 ENHRY, CDR2 SYGVKD. CDR3 region: CATGEGWETQYF. CDR3 in DNA: TGTGCCACAGGGGAGGGATGGGAGACCCAGTACTTC.

The V call is TRBV30, the J call TRBJ2-2; TRBD2 agrees at 7 bases. The V and J ends lost 4 bases and 2 bases, in that order; junction bases with no gene match: 7. Germline assignment: CDR1 GTSNPN and CDR2 SVGIG (reference sequence). This CDR3 contains 15 residues. CDR3 DNA: TGTGCCTGGAAATCAACGGGGGGAAACACCGGGGAGCTGTTTTTT. Amino acids: CAWKSTGGNTGELFF.

V is TRBV4-3 and J is TRBJ2-7; 7 bases are shared with TRBD2. V gave up 5 bases and J gave up 3 bases; unmatched junction bases: 7. The CDR3 runs to 14 residues. CDR1 and CDR2 from the germline V gene are LGHNA and YSLEER. The CDR3 reads CASSAAGTNYEQYF. The CDR3 DNA reads as TGCGCCAGCAGCGCGGCCGGGACTAACTACGAGCAGTACTTC.

About this clone: Mismatch with germline at one junction end may stem from a read error. The chain recombines TRBV9 with TRBJ1-2; D might be TRBD1 (5 bases). Looked up from germline, CDR1 is SGDLS and CDR2 is YYNGEE. CDR3 length: 14 amino acids. The CDR3 DNA sequence: TGTGCCAGCAGCGAAACAGGAAGGCTACCGGGCATTCGCTTC. It yields the protein CASSETGRLPGIRF.

The V gene is TRBV6-1, the J gene TRBJ1-4; 7 positions match TRBD1. The CDR3 extends over 15 amino acids. J gave up 7 bases and V 9 bases, and 14 bases lay outside the gene matches. Germline-derived CDR1 and CDR2 are MNHNS and SASEGT. The CDR3 nucleotides read TGTGCCAGTAGTATGACAGGGTTTAGACGTGAAAAACTGTTTTTT. Encoded protein: CASSMTGFRREKLFF.

The chain is built from TRBV7-6 and TRBJ2-7; 13 nucleotides align to TRBD2. V trimming: 5 bases; J trimming: 4 bases; junction bases outside the gene matches: 2. CDR3 length equals 14 residues. Looked up from germline, CDR1 is SGHVS and CDR2 is FNYEAQ. The CDR3 here is CASSQTSGGYEQYF. Written as DNA, the CDR3 is TGTGCCAGCAGCCAGACTAGCGGGGGGTACGAGCAGTACTTC.

The rearrangement joins TRBV6-1 to TRBJ2-3; 11 bases map to TRBD2. From germline, CDR1 is MNHNS and CDR2 SASEGT. The CDR3 consists of 15 residues. J gave up 1 base and V 5 bases, and 2 bases lay outside the gene matches. The CDR3, as DNA: TGTGCCAGCAGTCCGGGACTAGCGGGCACAGATACGCAGTATTTT. Residues: CASSPGLAGTDTQYF.

The rearrangement joins TRBV6-6 to TRBJ1-1; 7 bases align to TRBD1. CDR3 length equals 16 residues. Germline V CDR1 and CDR2: MNHNY, SVGAGI (reference sequence). The ends lost 6 bases at V and 3 bases at J; junction bases unmatched: 13. CDR3 coding DNA: TGTGCCAGCAGCCCACCTAGGGCAGGGGGTTACACTGAAGCTTTCTTT. This gives the protein CASSPPRAGGYTEAFF.

The genes are TRBV5-8 and TRBJ2-2; 7 bases agree with TRBD1. CDR3 size: 15 residues. V lost 5 bases and J lost 5; bases outside the gene matches: 9. Germline CDR1 reads SGHTS; CDR2 reads YDEGEE. CDR3 residues: CASSSSGTDTGELFF. CDR3 sequence (DNA): TGTGCCAGCAGTTCTTCCGGGACAGATACCGGGGAGCTGTTTTTT.